The 20 T cell receptor beta chains in this list originate from one sample, sequenced in a study of cytomegalovirus exposure and HLA in healthy donors. The study ran its PCR with 60 Vbeta and 13 Jbeta primers. The table came from immunoSEQ multiplex PCR; TCRdb's copy has only in-frame clones and leaves some out. Of 130,000 or so clones listed, roughly 77% were seen once; the top ten hold 5% to 6.5%. The sample comprised PBMCs. The receptor set was obtained from a man aged 30-40 years in good health and CMV-seronegative.

This sequence joins TRBV7-2 and TRBJ2-1, with 7 bases aligning to TRBD2. V shed 5 bases and J 7 bases; nucleotides not matched to a gene: 8. The CDR3 loop spans 14 amino acids. In germline, CDR1 is SGHTA, CDR2 FQGNSA. The CDR3 protein is CASSPGPAGNEQFF. The CDR3 coding sequence is TGTGCCAGCAGCCCCGGGCCAGCGGGGAATGAGCAGTTCTTC.

This clone showed up just once. The chain joins TRBV6-1 to TRBJ2-2; 8 bases are a match to TRBD1. The ends lost 7 bases at V and 1 base at J; junction bases unmatched: 5. Germline V gene sequence: CDR1 MNHNS, CDR2 SASEGT. This CDR3 comprises 15 residues. This chain's CDR3 is CASTGQGRNTGELFF. The CDR3 bases are TGTGCCAGCACTGGACAGGGTAGGAACACCGGGGAGCTGTTTTTT.

The chain joins TRBV5-6 to TRBJ2-7, with a tentative D call TRBD2 (6 bases). The V gene lost 1 base and the J gene lost 3 bases, with 14 bases spanning the gap. This CDR3 contains 15 residues. Germline V gene sequence: CDR1 SGHDT, CDR2 YYEEEE. CDR3 nucleotide sequence: TGTGCCAGCAGCTTGTCCCTAGCGCCTTTCTACGAGCAGTACTTC. Residues: CASSLSLAPFYEQYF.

In its sample, this clone was seen a few times. The V gene is TRBV28, the J gene TRBJ2-2; the D gene is possibly TRBD1 (6 bases). V was trimmed by 6 bases and J by 2 bases, leaving 13 bases between them. Germline lookup yields CDR1 MDHEN and CDR2 SYDVKM. This CDR3 has 15 residues. CDR3 loop: CASRKTRGNTGELFF. DNA for the CDR3: TGTGCCAGCAGAAAGACCAGGGGAAACACCGGGGAGCTGTTTTTT.

The V call is TRBV2, the J call TRBJ1-6; D unclear. CDR3 length: 15 residues. Deletions cut 6 bases from V and 0 bases from J, with 9 bases between. CDR1 and CDR2 (germline): SNHLY, FYNNEI. CDR3 DNA sequence: TGTGCCAGCAGGGTGGAGAGCTCCTATAATTCACCCCTCCACTTT. Protein product: CASRVESSYNSPLHF.

V usage is TRBV5-1 and J usage is TRBJ2-2; 11 bases are a match to TRBD2. Germline values: CDR1 SGHRS, CDR2 YFSETQ. This CDR3 is 17 amino acids long. The V gene end was trimmed by 1 base and the J gene end by 5 bases; junction bases not matched to a gene: 7. The CDR3 DNA sequence: TGCGCCAGCAGCTTGTTGCCTAGCGGGAGGTTGACCGGGGAGCTGTTTTTT. Amino acid sequence: CASSLLPSGRLTGELFF. The full variable domain, completed using reference TRBV5-1 and TRBJ2-2, is KAGVTQTPRYLIKTRGQQVTLSCSPISGHRSVSWYQQTPGQGLQFLFEYFSETQRNKGNFPGRFSGRQFSNSRSEMNVSTLELGDSALYLCASSLLPSGRLTGELFFGEGSRLTVL.

The DNA of the CDR3 is TGCGCCAGCAGCCAAGGAGGAGGGGTAGAGACCCAGTACTTC. This translates into CASSQGGGVETQYF. The V call is TRBV4-1, the J call TRBJ2-5; weak D call: TRBD2 (6 bases). This CDR3 contains 14 residues. Germline V gene lookup returns CDR1 MGHRA and CDR2 YSYEKL. Between the trimmed V and J ends, which lost 1 base and 4 bases, there was a span of 10 bases.

The J gene is TRBJ1-2, the V gene TRBV28, with 8 nucleotides matching TRBD1. This CDR3 is 13 amino acids long. The V gene's germline CDR1 is MDHEN and CDR2 SYDVKM. V dropped 7 bases and J dropped 7; count of bases not matched to a gene: 8. CDR3 sequence reads: CASTRQGRGGYTF. DNA of the CDR3: TGTGCCAGCACTCGACAGGGGCGCGGTGGCTACACCTTC.

The rearrangement joins TRBV4-2 to TRBJ2-1, with TRBD1 matching over 9 bases. V lost 0 bases and J lost 4; bases outside the gene matches: 10. The CDR3 runs to 18 residues. The germline CDR1 and CDR2 sequences are LGHNA and YNFKEQ. The CDR3 DNA is TGTGCCAGCAGCCAAGACTACGGACAGGGGTTCGAATACAATGAGCAGTTCTTC. This sequence encodes CASSQDYGQGFEYNEQFF.

V and J are TRBV28 and TRBJ2-7; no clear D. This CDR3 spans 12 amino acids. Germline V gene sequence: CDR1 MDHEN, CDR2 SYDVKM. V lost 5 bases, J lost 2 bases, and 7 bases lay in between. The DNA for the CDR3 is TGTGCCAGCAGTGGCGGAACCTACGAGCAGTACTTC. Translated, it gives CASSGGTYEQYF.

This clone was picked up one time. This chain uses TRBV7-9 with TRBJ2-1; TRBD2 matches at 13 bases. The CDR3 is 15 residues long. The junction had 7 bases not matched to a gene; V was cut back by 5 bases and J by 9 bases. CDR1 is SEHNR and CDR2 is FQNEAQ in the germline V gene (reference sequence). Written as DNA, the CDR3 is TGTGCCAGCAGCACCCGGACTAGCGGGAGCATTGAGCAGTTCTTC. This translates into CASSTRTSGSIEQFF.

This sequence joins TRBV11-3 and TRBJ2-2; a weak D match, TRBD2 (5 bases). In germline, CDR1 is SGHNT, CDR2 YENEEA. V was pared by 2 bases and J by 4 bases, with 14 bases between. CDR3 length: 16 residues. CDR3 protein: CASSLRVGRGTGELFF. In DNA form, the CDR3 reads TGTGCCAGCAGCTTACGGGTCGGACGGGGCACCGGGGAGCTGTTTTTT.

The chain employs TRBV5-6 and TRBJ2-1; a possible D gene is TRBD2 (5 bases). Trimming removed 4 bases at V and 9 bases at J, with 14 bases between. The CDR3 length is 13 residues. Per germline, CDR1 SGHDT and CDR2 YYEEEE. Here the CDR3 DNA reads TGTGCCAGCAGCAGTTTAGCGTCAGGTGAGCAGTTCTTC. Translating gives CASSSLASGEQFF. The full variable domain, in which reference TRBV5-6 and TRBJ2-1 provide the parts outside the CDR3, is DAGVTQSPTHLIKTRGQQVTLRCSPKSGHDTVSWYQQALGQGPQFIFQYYEEEERQRGNFPDRFSGHQFPNYSSELNVNALLLGDSALYLCASSSLASGEQFFGPGTRLTVL.

This chain uses TRBV28 with TRBJ1-1, with D possibly TRBD1 on 6 matching bases. CDR1 and CDR2 from the germline V gene are MDHEN and SYDVKM. V was cut by 6 bases and J by 5 bases, with 16 bases left in between. The CDR3 contains 14 residues. The CDR3 sequence: CASSPTGRGTEAFF. As DNA, the CDR3 is TGTGCCAGCAGCCCAACAGGGAGAGGAACTGAAGCTTTCTTT.

This clone appeared once. The chain has TRBV29-1 and TRBJ1-1; 9 bases align to TRBD1. This CDR3 contains 13 residues. The germline gives CDR1 SQVTM, CDR2 ANQGSEA. After removal of 7 bases from V and 1 base from J, the junction contained 4 bases not matched to a gene. CDR3 residues: CSARTGANTEAFF. The DNA for the CDR3 is TGCAGCGCTAGGACAGGGGCGAACACTGAAGCTTTCTTT.

The chain employs TRBV4-1 and TRBJ1-2, with D unresolved. Trimming took off 2 bases at V and 5 bases at J, with 15 bases between the two ends. The CDR3 spans 15 residues. CDR1 and CDR2 (germline): MGHRA, YSYEKL. The CDR3 bases are TGCGCCAGCAGCCAAAGTTCAACTACGGGATATGGCTACACCTTC. Its protein product is CASSQSSTTGYGYTF.

DNA of the CDR3: TGCGCCAGCAGCCAAGATCGGTTCCCGGTTTCGGAGCTGTTTTTT. Its protein is CASSQDRFPVSELFF. This sequence joins TRBV4-1 and TRBJ2-2; D uncertain. CDR1 and CDR2 (germline): MGHRA, YSYEKL. V dropped 0 bases and J dropped 10 bases, with 15 bases sitting between them. CDR3 length equals 15 residues.

This chain uses TRBV5-6 with TRBJ1-5; no reliable D call. V was cut by 0 bases and J by 3 bases, with 10 bases left in between. CDR1 and CDR2 (germline): SGHDT, YYEEEE. The CDR3 length is 15 residues. The chain's CDR3 is CASSLGSTYNQPQHF. The CDR3 DNA sequence: TGTGCCAGCAGCTTGGGGTCCACATACAATCAGCCCCAGCATTTT.

The CDR3 DNA follows: TGCGCCAGCAGCCCAAAACCCCCCCTAGCGCCCGGGGAGCTGTTTTTT. Protein sequence: CASSPKPPLAPGELFF. This sequence joins TRBV4-3 and TRBJ2-2, with D perhaps matching TRBD2 (6 bases). This CDR3 region has 16 residues. Germline V gene sequence: CDR1 LGHNA, CDR2 YSLEER. V was pared by 4 bases and J by 6 bases, with 18 bases between.

V and J are TRBV5-1 and TRBJ2-7; 7 bases line up with TRBD1. The trim removed 7 bases at V and 3 bases at J, leaving 10 bases unmatched. The CDR3 has 14 residues. From germline, CDR1 is SGHRS and CDR2 YFSETQ. CDR3 in amino acids: CASSLQGVSYEQYF. For the CDR3, the DNA is TGCGCCAGCTCCCTTCAGGGGGTGAGCTACGAGCAGTACTTC.